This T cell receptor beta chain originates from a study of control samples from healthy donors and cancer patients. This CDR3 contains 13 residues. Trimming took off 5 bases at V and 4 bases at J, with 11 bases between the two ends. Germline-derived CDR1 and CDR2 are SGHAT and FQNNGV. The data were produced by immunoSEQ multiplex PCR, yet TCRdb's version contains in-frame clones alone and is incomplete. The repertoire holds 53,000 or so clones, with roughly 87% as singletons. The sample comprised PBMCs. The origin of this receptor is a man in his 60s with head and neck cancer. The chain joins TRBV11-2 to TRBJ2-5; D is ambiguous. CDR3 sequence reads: CASSGYMVETQYF. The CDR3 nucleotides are TGTGCCAGCAGCGGATACATGGTAGAGACCCAGTACTTC.